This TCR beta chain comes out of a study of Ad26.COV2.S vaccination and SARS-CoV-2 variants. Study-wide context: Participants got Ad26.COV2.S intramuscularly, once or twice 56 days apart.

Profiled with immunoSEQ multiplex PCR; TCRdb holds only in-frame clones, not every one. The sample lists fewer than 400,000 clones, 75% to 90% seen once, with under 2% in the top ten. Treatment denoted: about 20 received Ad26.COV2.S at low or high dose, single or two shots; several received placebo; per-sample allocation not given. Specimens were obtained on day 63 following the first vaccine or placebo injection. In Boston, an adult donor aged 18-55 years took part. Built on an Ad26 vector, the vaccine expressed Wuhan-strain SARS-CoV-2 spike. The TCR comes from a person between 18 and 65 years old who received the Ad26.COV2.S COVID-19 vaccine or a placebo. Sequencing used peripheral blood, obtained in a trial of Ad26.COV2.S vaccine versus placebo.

The CDR3 DNA reads as TGTGCCAGCAGCCGTAACAGGGGAACTGAAGCTTTCTTT. It yields the protein CASSRNRGTEAFF. V gene TRBV3-1 (or the pseudogene TRBV3-2) combines with J gene TRBJ1-1; the match to TRBD1 covers 7 bases. The CDR3 has 13 residues. The V gene's germline CDR1 is LGHDT and CDR2 YNNKEL (reference sequence). J lost 5 bases, V lost 4 bases, and 4 bases had no gene match.